The rows below give T cell receptor beta chains drawn from one sample of a study of shared clonotypes between healthy human individuals. Sequenced by immunoSEQ multiplex PCR; TCRdb stores in-frame clones only, minus some. The table shows some 450,000 clones, with roughly three quarters occurring only once. The sample was PBMCs. The origin of the receptors is a woman between 40 and 50 years old in good health. Some clones in this sample may be carry-over from other donors' samples. Each CDR3 is given with its conserved first and last residue. The D gene is left open where the match is weak. The size of a clone is reported for some rows only, either as once, few or many, or as a class for expanded clones.

TRBJ1-1,-,-,TRBV4-3,TGCGCCAGCAGCCAAGATCAGTGGCCCATTTTATACACTGAAGCTTTCTTT,CASSQDQWPILYTEAFF
TRBJ2-7,-,-,TRBV5-1,TGCGCCAGCAGCTTAGCAGGAAGCTCCTACGAGCAGTACTTC,CASSLAGSSYEQYF
TRBJ2-7,-,TRBD1,TRBV28,TGTGCCAGCAGCGAACCGGGACAGGGGGCCTACGAGCAGTACTTC,CASSEPGQGAYEQYF
TRBJ2-7,-,TRBD1,TRBV7-3,TGTGCCAGCAGCTTAATCAGGGGGAGAGAGCAGTACTTC,CASSLIRGREQYF
TRBJ1-2,-,-,TRBV28,TGTGCCAGCCAGGAAGCTAACTATGGCTACACCTTC,CASQEANYGYTF
TRBJ2-2,-,TRBD2,TRBV27,TGTGCCAGCAGTTTCCTAGCGGGGAACACCGGGGAGCTGTTTTTT,CASSFLAGNTGELFF
TRBJ1-2,-,-,TRBV10-3,TGTGCCATCAGTGAGGGAGGGTTGGAGGCTATGGCGCCGGGTATCTTTTATGGCTACACCTTC,CAISEGGLEAMAPGIFYGYTF
TRBJ2-7,-,-,TRBV15,TGTGCCACCAGCAGAGATGGAGGTGTAGACGAGCAGTACTTC,CATSRDGGVDEQYF
TRBJ2-5,-,-,TRBV2,TGTGCCAGCAGTGAACTGGAACAAGAGACCCAGTACTTC,CASSELEQETQYF
TRBJ1-1,once,-,TRBV5-8,TGTGCCAGCACCCCACGAACGAGGTGGTTCACTGAAGCTTTCTTT,CASTPRTRWFTEAFF
TRBJ2-3,-,TRBD2,TRBV7-9,TGTGCCAGCAGCCAAGGGACTAGCGGGAGAAATACGCAGTATTTT,CASSQGTSGRNTQYF
TRBJ2-3,-,-,TRBV7-3,TGTGCCAGCAGCCCGGGACACAGCACAGATACGCAGTATTTT,CASSPGHSTDTQYF
TRBJ2-7,-,-,TRBV30,TGTGCCTGGAGTTATCGAAACGAGCAGTACTTC,CAWSYRNEQYF
TRBJ2-5,-,TRBD1,TRBV2,TGTGCCAGCAGTAGGGACAGGGGGCGCGAGGAGACCCAGTACTTC,CASSRDRGREETQYF
TRBJ2-7,-,TRBD2,TRBV27,TGTGCCAGCAGCCGAGGGACTAGCGGGCGCTACGAGCAGTACTTC,CASSRGTSGRYEQYF
TRBJ1-1,-,-,TRBV2,TGTGCCAGCAGGCAGGGAGAGCAGAACACTGAAGCTTTCTTT,CASRQGEQNTEAFF
TRBJ2-2,-,-,TRBV14,TGTGCCAGCAGCCAGGGGTTTTTCGGGGAGCTGTTTTTT,CASSQGFFGELFF
TRBJ2-5,many,-,TRBV7-3,TGTGCCAGCAGCTTAAACTTTGGGACCCAGTACTTC,CASSLNFGTQYF
TRBJ1-2,-,-,TRBV15,TGTGCCACCAGCAGAGATCGGGCGGACCTCTGGGGCTACACCTTC,CATSRDRADLWGYTF
TRBJ2-7,-,-,TRBV29-1,TGCAGCGTTAGCGGGCAGGTGAGCTCCTACGAGCAGTACTTC,CSVSGQVSSYEQYF
TRBJ1-4,few,-,TRBV19,TGTGCCAGTAGTATAAACGGCAATGCGAAACTGTTTTTT,CASSINGNAKLFF
TRBJ2-3,once,-,TRBV5-8,TGTGCCAGCAGCTTATTAGCGGAGGGCACAGATACGCAGTATTTT,CASSLLAEGTDTQYF
TRBJ2-2,-,TRBD2,TRBV7-2,TGTGCCAGCAGCTTACGGCCAGCGGGAGGGCTTATGCCCGGGGAGCTGTTTTTT,CASSLRPAGGLMPGELFF
TRBJ2-3,-,TRBD1,TRBV4-3,TGCGCCAGCAGCCAAGATCCTGGACAGGGAAGGTTAAGCACAGATACGCAGTATTTT,CASSQDPGQGRLSTDTQYF
TRBJ2-5,-,-,TRBV7-9,TGTGCCAGCAGCTCTGAGAGATACCAAGAGACCCAGTACTTC,CASSSERYQETQYF
TRBJ1-2,-,-,TRBV6-1,TGTGCCAGCAGAACGGGCAGGGGTGGCTACACCTTC,CASRTGRGGYTF
TRBJ2-7,-,TRBD2,TRBV6-1,TGTGCCAGCAGTGAAGCGGGAGGGCCGGGAGTGGGGGAGCAGTACTTC,CASSEAGGPGVGEQYF
TRBJ2-4,-,-,TRBV19,TGTGCCAGTAGTATGAGAGGTAGTTGGGTGGTTGACATTCAGTACTTC,CASSMRGSWVVDIQYF
TRBJ1-5,once,-,TRBV19,TGTGCCAGTAGTATAGGAGGGGGGAAATATAGCAATCAGCCCCAGCATTTT,CASSIGGGKYSNQPQHF
TRBJ2-5,few,TRBD1,TRBV19,TGTGCCAGTAGTGGGACAGTTCCCCGAGAGACCCAGTACTTC,CASSGTVPRETQYF
TRBJ2-5,-,TRBD1,TRBV7-3,TGTGCCAGCAGCTTCAGGGGGCAGCAGACCCAGTACTTC,CASSFRGQQTQYF
TRBJ1-1,few,-,TRBV5-4,TGTGCCAGCAGCTTGTGGGGACATCGGGCGAACACTGAAGCTTTCTTT,CASSLWGHRANTEAFF
TRBJ1-1,-,-,TRBV19,TGTGCCAGTACTTCGACCTACAGGCCGGAGGACACTGAAGCTTTCTTT,CASTSTYRPEDTEAFF
TRBJ2-5,many,-,TRBV30,TGTGCCTGGAGGGAACCCAGGAAGGGAGGCCGTAGCGCAGAGACCCAGTACTTC,CAWREPRKGGRSAETQYF
TRBJ1-1,-,TRBD1,TRBV4-1,TGCGCCAGCAGCCAAAGGACAGGGTATATGAACACTGAAGCTTTCTTT,CASSQRTGYMNTEAFF
TRBJ2-2,-,TRBD2,TRBV7-9,TGTGCCAGCAGCTCTATGAACGGGACTACCTACACCGGGGAGCTGTTTTTT,CASSSMNGTTYTGELFF
TRBJ1-3,-,TRBD1,TRBV30,TGTGCCTGGGACAGGGCCAACTCTGGAAACACCATATATTTT,CAWDRANSGNTIYF
TRBJ2-2,-,-,TRBV19,TGTGCCAGTAATGGTATTGGGGAGCTGTTTTTT,CASNGIGELFF
TRBJ1-1,-,-,TRBV27,TGTGCCAGCAGTTTACAGGCAATGAACACTGAAGCTTTCTTT,CASSLQAMNTEAFF
TRBJ1-4,-,TRBD1,TRBV2,TGTGCCAGCAGTGGACCGACAGGGGGCGTTGAAAAACTGTTTTTT,CASSGPTGGVEKLFF
TRBJ2-7,-,-,TRBV7-9,TGTGCCAGCAGCTTAGTTGCTAGCCCCGAGCAGTACTTC,CASSLVASPEQYF
TRBJ2-7,-,TRBD1,TRBV10-3,TGTGCCATCAGTGAGTCTACGACAGGGGTTATCGAGCAGTACTTC,CAISESTTGVIEQYF
TRBJ1-4,-,-,TRBV11-2,TGTGCCAGCAGCATAAGAGGGGCAACTAATGAAAAACTGTTTTTT,CASSIRGATNEKLFF
TRBJ1-2,few,TRBD1,TRBV2,TGTGCCAGCACCCCCACAACCCAGGGGGCGGGCTATGGCTACACCTTC,CASTPTTQGAGYGYTF
TRBJ2-3,-,TRBD2,TRBV9,TGTGCCAGCAGCGTAGCGGGAGCGGGAGGTTTAGATACGCAGTATTTT,CASSVAGAGGLDTQYF
TRBJ1-2,-,TRBD1,TRBV18,TGTGCCAGCTCACTTCGTTTGGGGGACAGGGGCCCCTCTAACTATGGCTACACCTTC,CASSLRLGDRGPSNYGYTF
TRBJ2-5,once,TRBD1,TRBV11-3,TGTGCCAGCAGCTTAGACTCGACAGGGATGGAGACCCAGTACTTC,CASSLDSTGMETQYF
TRBJ1-5,-,-,TRBV19,TGTGCCAGTAGTATCCCCAGGGGAAGCAATCAGCCCCAGCATTTT,CASSIPRGSNQPQHF
TRBJ1-2,-,-,TRBV2,TGTGCCAGCAGTGAAGGGACACTCTATGGCTACACCTTC,CASSEGTLYGYTF
TRBJ1-2,-,-,TRBV6-5,TGTGCCAGCAGTTACTCCCGGAGCCAGGATGGCTACACCTTC,CASSYSRSQDGYTF
TRBJ2-5,-,-,TRBV6-6,TGTGCCAGCAGCTCGACAGGCAGGACCCAGTACTTC,CASSSTGRTQYF
TRBJ1-5,-,-,TRBV15,TGTGCCACCAGCAGAGATAACCGGGAAGGCAATCAGCCCCAGCATTTT,CATSRDNREGNQPQHF
TRBJ2-3,-,TRBD2,TRBV6-4,TGTGCCAGCAGCCGACTAGCGGGGAGCACAGATACGCAGTATTTT,CASSRLAGSTDTQYF
TRBJ2-5,-,-,TRBV5-5,TGTGCCAGCAGCTTCCGCGGGTCTCAAGAGACCCAGTACTTC,CASSFRGSQETQYF